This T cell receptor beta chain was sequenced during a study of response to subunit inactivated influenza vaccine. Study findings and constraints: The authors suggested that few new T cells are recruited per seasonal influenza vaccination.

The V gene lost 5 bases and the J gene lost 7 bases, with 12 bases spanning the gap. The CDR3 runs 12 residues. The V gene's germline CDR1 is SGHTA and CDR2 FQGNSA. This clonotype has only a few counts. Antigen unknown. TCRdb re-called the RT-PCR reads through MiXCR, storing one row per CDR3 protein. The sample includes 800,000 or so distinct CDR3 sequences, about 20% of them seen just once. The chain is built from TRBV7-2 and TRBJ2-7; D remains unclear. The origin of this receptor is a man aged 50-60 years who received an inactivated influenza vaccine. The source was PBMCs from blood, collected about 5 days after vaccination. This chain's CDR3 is CASSLEWSEQYF. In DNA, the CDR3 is TGTGCCAGCAGCCTAGAGTGGAGTGAGCAGTACTTC.